Below are 25 T cell receptor beta chains sequenced from a single sample in a study of T cell responses to AZD1222 COVID-19 vaccine. Profiled with immunoSEQ multiplex PCR; TCRdb holds only in-frame clones, not every one. The repertoire holds around 140,000 clones, with 91% as singletons. The sample here was peripheral blood, taken on day 0 of AZD1222 vaccination. The origin of the receptors is an adult in good health.

The chain carries TRBV3-1 (or the pseudogene TRBV3-2) and TRBJ2-7; TRBD2 matches at 8 bases. J lost 2 bases, V lost 1 base, and 4 bases had no gene match. CDR1 and CDR2 (germline): LGHDT, YNNKEL (reference sequence). The CDR3 has 15 residues. The CDR3 region is CASSQASGGAYEQYF. CDR3 bases: TGTGCCAGCAGCCAAGCATCCGGGGGGGCCTACGAGCAGTACTTC.

This chain uses TRBV7-9 with TRBJ2-3; 8 bases match TRBD2. CDR1 and CDR2 from the germline V gene are SEHNR and FQNEAQ (reference sequence). The CDR3 covers 17 residues. Trimming cost V 3 bases and J 2 bases; bases outside gene matches: 10. CDR3 DNA: TGTGCCAGCAGCTTTGAATTGACTAGCGCAAACACAGATACGCAGTATTTT. It is translated as CASSFELTSANTDTQYF.

The chain is built from TRBV24-1 and TRBJ2-1; no clear D. Trimming pared 7 bases from V and 8 bases from J, leaving 17 bases between. The germline V gene has CDR1 KGHDR and CDR2 SFDVKD. The length of the CDR3 is 14 residues. The CDR3 spells CATRTDHPVYEQFF. CDR3 DNA sequence: TGTGCCACCAGGACCGACCACCCCGTATATGAGCAGTTCTTC.

V is TRBV5-6 and J is TRBJ1-1, with D uncertain. The CDR3 loop spans 15 amino acids. Germline CDR1 and CDR2: SGHDT and YYEEEE. V was shortened by 0 bases and J by 5 bases, with 14 bases between the two germline ends. The CDR3 coding sequence is TGTGCCAGCAGCTTGGTTTCATGGGGTGGGACTGAAGCTTTCTTT. Translating gives CASSLVSWGGTEAFF. Full variable domain (remainder filled in from reference TRBV5-6 and TRBJ1-1): DAGVTQSPTHLIKTRGQQVTLRCSPKSGHDTVSWYQQALGQGPQFIFQYYEEEERQRGNFPDRFSGHQFPNYSSELNVNALLLGDSALYLCASSLVSWGGTEAFFGQGTRLTVV.

V is TRBV2 and J is TRBJ2-1, with a weak D call TRBD2 (5 bases). The CDR3 has 15 amino acids. With 9 bases removed from V and 9 bases from J, the gap between germline ends came to 24 bases. CDR1 and CDR2 from the germline V gene are SNHLY and FYNNEI. The CDR3 reads CASGAESDFGSEQFF. In DNA form, the CDR3 reads TGTGCCAGTGGCGCCGAGTCCGACTTTGGGAGTGAGCAGTTCTTC.

This chain connects TRBV7-2 to TRBJ1-2, with D possibly matching TRBD1 (5 bases). The CDR3 totals 16 residues. The germline V gene has CDR1 SGHTA and CDR2 FQGNSA. Trimming removed 0 bases from V and 5 bases from J, with 16 bases in between. CDR3 sequence (DNA): TGTGCCAGCAGCTTAGCGGGCCGACAGATCTATTATGGCTACACCTTC. It encodes CASSLAGRQIYYGYTF.

The V gene is TRBV4-1, the J gene TRBJ2-1, with TRBD2 identical over 10 bases. The CDR3 is made up of 17 amino acids. The germline CDR1 and CDR2 sequences are MGHRA and YSYEKL. V shed 1 base and J 8 bases; nucleotides not matched to a gene: 11. CDR3 DNA sequence: TGCGCCAGCAGCCAAGGATTCCTAGCGGGAGCCCCCCATGAGCAGTTCTTC. Residues: CASSQGFLAGAPHEQFF.

J is TRBJ2-2 and V is TRBV14; 7 bases fit TRBD1. V shed 2 bases, J shed 5 bases, and the junction held 11 bases outside the gene matches. This CDR3 has 17 residues. Per germline, CDR1 SGHDN and CDR2 FVKESK. CDR3 bases: TGTGCCAGCAGCCAACTTGATGGGACAGAAGTAACCGGGGAGCTGTTTTTT. Translation gives CASSQLDGTEVTGELFF.

This chain links TRBV28 with TRBJ2-7; tentatively, D is TRBD1 (5 bases). The CDR3 extends over 15 amino acids. Germline V gene data show CDR1 as MDHEN and CDR2 as SYDVKM. V lost 3 bases and J 6 bases, leaving 18 bases between the germline ends. This chain's CDR3 is CASSLFLWTPGEQYF. The CDR3 DNA reads as TGTGCCAGCAGTTTGTTCCTTTGGACACCCGGCGAGCAGTACTTC.

The V call is TRBV28, the J call TRBJ2-7; TRBD1 agrees at 9 bases. V trimming: 6 bases; J trimming: 0 bases; junction bases outside the gene matches: 9. Germline values: CDR1 MDHEN, CDR2 SYDVKM. The CDR3 length is 16 residues. This CDR3 is CASRDTGGLTSYEQYF. DNA of the CDR3: TGTGCCAGCAGAGACACAGGGGGCCTCACCTCCTACGAGCAGTACTTC.

The chain combines TRBV3-1 (or the pseudogene TRBV3-2) with TRBJ2-2; 13 bases align to TRBD2. This CDR3 has 18 residues. Germline CDR1 reads LGHDT; CDR2 reads YNNKEL (reference sequence). V shed 1 base and J 6 bases; nucleotides not matched to a gene: 8. This CDR3 is CASSQVTSGRVSAGELFF. CDR3 coding DNA: TGTGCCAGCAGCCAAGTAACTAGCGGGAGGGTAAGCGCCGGGGAGCTGTTTTTT.

The chain has TRBV27 and TRBJ1-4; D might be TRBD1 (5 bases). CDR3 size: 16 residues. In germline, CDR1 is MNHEY, CDR2 SMNVEV (reference sequence). Trimming left V 5 bases short and J 5 bases short, with 18 bases between. DNA of the CDR3: TGTGCCAGCAGTCCCTTTAACGGACAAGGAAATGAAAAACTGTTTTTT. Translated: CASSPFNGQGNEKLFF.

This chain uses TRBV9 with TRBJ1-5; 8 positions match TRBD1. Looked up from germline, CDR1 is SGDLS and CDR2 is YYNGEE. The CDR3 totals 14 residues. Trimming took 3 bases from V and 3 from J; bases not matched to a gene: 2. CDR3 nucleotide sequence: TGTGCCAGCAGCGCGACAGGGGCCAATCAGCCCCAGCATTTT. As protein: CASSATGANQPQHF.

This chain joins TRBV28 and TRBJ2-7; D possibly uses TRBD1 or TRBD2 (6 bases each). The CDR3 length is 15 residues. V was cut by 6 bases and J by 3 bases, with 18 bases left in between. Germline CDR1 is MDHEN and CDR2 is SYDVKM. The CDR3 sequence is CASSRGRAFHYEQYF. The CDR3 nucleotides read TGTGCCAGCAGCCGGGGGCGGGCATTTCACTACGAGCAGTACTTC.

The chain has TRBV12-3 or TRBV12-4 and TRBJ2-1, with D possibly TRBD1 on 5 matching bases. This CDR3 comprises 12 residues. V lost 3 bases and J 6 bases, leaving 6 bases between the germline ends. The CDR3 sequence is CASSLGRNEQFF. CDR3 DNA: TGTGCCAGCAGTTTGGGGCGCAATGAGCAGTTCTTC.

The genes are TRBV9 and TRBJ1-1, with 10 bases lining up with TRBD1. CDR1 and CDR2 (germline): SGDLS, YYNGEE. The CDR3 runs to 15 residues. After removal of 4 bases from V and 3 bases from J, the junction contained 6 bases not matched to a gene. In DNA form, the CDR3 reads TGTGCCAGCAGCCCCCGGGACAGGGGCCACACTGAAGCTTTCTTT. It codes for CASSPRDRGHTEAFF.

The V gene is TRBV19, the J gene TRBJ1-5, with D possibly matching TRBD1 (6 bases). Looked up from germline, CDR1 is LNHDA and CDR2 is SQIVND (reference sequence). The CDR3 consists of 14 residues. Trimming pared 2 bases from V and 6 bases from J, leaving 11 bases between. CDR3 region: CASSIPGEVQPQHF. CDR3 DNA sequence: TGTGCCAGTAGTATACCAGGGGAAGTTCAGCCCCAGCATTTT.

The chain carries TRBV6-5 and TRBJ2-2; TRBD1 is a possible D gene (5 bases). CDR3 length: 16 amino acids. CDR1 and CDR2 (germline): MNHEY, SVGAGI. V dropped 2 bases and J dropped 7 bases, with 17 bases sitting between them. In DNA form, the CDR3 reads TGTGCCAGCAGTTACCTCGTGTCAGTAGGGGACGGGGAGCTGTTTTTT. Translating gives CASSYLVSVGDGELFF.

The chain carries TRBV7-3 and TRBJ2-1; 8 bases are a match to TRBD2. The length of the CDR3 is 15 residues. Per the germline V gene, CDR1 is SGHTA and CDR2 is FQGTGA. V shed 5 bases and J 0 bases; nucleotides not matched to a gene: 3. The CDR3 DNA reads TGTGCCAGCAGCATAGCGGGGACCTCCTACAATGAGCAGTTCTTC. This encodes CASSIAGTSYNEQFF.

This chain links TRBV6-2 or TRBV6-3 with TRBJ1-5; no reliable D call. V was pared by 6 bases and J by 3 bases, with 12 bases between. This CDR3 region has 14 residues. Germline CDR1 and CDR2: MNHEY and SVGEGT. CDR3 bases: TGTGCCAGCAGCCAATCAAGCCTCAATCAGCCCCAGCATTTT. Its protein is CASSQSSLNQPQHF.

The genes are TRBV30 and TRBJ2-7, with D perhaps assigned TRBD1 or TRBD2 (5 bases each). The CDR3 spans 15 residues. The germline V and J ends were trimmed by 2 bases and 2 bases, with 16 bases remaining between them. Germline assignment: CDR1 GTSNPN and CDR2 SVGIG (reference sequence). This chain's CDR3 is CAWSMGLRGAYEQYF. CDR3 in DNA: TGTGCCTGGAGTATGGGGCTCCGAGGGGCCTACGAGCAGTACTTC.

This clone is a singleton in its sample. This chain uses TRBV4-3 with TRBJ2-3; 8 bases fit TRBD1. The germline gives CDR1 LGHNA, CDR2 YSLEER. The trim removed 2 bases at V and 1 base at J, leaving 5 bases unmatched. The CDR3 sequence is 16 residues long. The CDR3 loop reads CASSQIRTGRTDTQYF. The CDR3 DNA follows: TGCGCCAGCAGCCAAATCCGGACAGGGCGCACAGATACGCAGTATTTT.

The chain has TRBV6-2 or TRBV6-3 and TRBJ2-1, with 10 bases identical to TRBD2. Looked up from germline, CDR1 is MNHEY and CDR2 is SVGEGT. The V and J ends lost 5 bases and 5 bases, in that order; junction bases with no gene match: 12. This CDR3 comprises 17 residues. The CDR3 sequence is CASSNPRLAGLNNEQFF. CDR3 bases: TGTGCCAGCAGTAACCCCAGACTAGCGGGTCTCAACAATGAGCAGTTCTTC.

The genes are TRBV12-3 or TRBV12-4 and TRBJ2-2, with unresolved D. CDR3 length equals 13 residues. V lost 8 bases and J lost 6, with 13 bases in between. The CDR3 loop is CASGPLRSGELFF. In DNA form, the CDR3 reads TGTGCCAGCGGCCCCCTCCGGTCCGGGGAGCTGTTTTTT.

V usage is TRBV7-6 and J usage is TRBJ2-6, with no clear D. This CDR3 has 16 amino acids. Germline CDR1 SGHVS, CDR2 FNYEAQ. V lost 1 base and J lost 0, with 7 bases in between. CDR3 amino acids: CASSLEQNSGANVLTF. CDR3 coding DNA: TGTGCCAGCAGCTTAGAACAGAACTCTGGGGCCAACGTCCTGACTTTC.